The entry that follows covers one T cell receptor (beta chain) sequence. What it recognizes is unknown. This sample stems from a study of cytomegalovirus exposure and HLA in healthy donors. Study-wide results and caveats: There were about 160 TCR beta chains listed as cytomegalovirus-associated.

The protocol was immunoSEQ multiplex PCR, while the TCRdb copy is restricted to in-frame clones and leaves out a portion. The sample lists around 90,000 clones; around 82% were seen once. The V end lost 0 bases, the J end lost 0 bases, and 15 bases lay between the germline ends. This CDR3 region has 17 residues. Germline CDR1 SGHDT, CDR2 YYEEEE. Donors came from a validation cohort of 95 to 150 subjects, distinct from the first 666-subject cohort. Sequenced material: PBMCs. This clonotype originated in a woman in her late teens or twenties in good health and CMV-seropositive. The J gene is TRBJ1-1, the V gene TRBV5-6; D gene ambiguous. The CDR3 region has the DNA TGTGCCAGCAGCTTGGGATATCGGCGGTTGATGAACACTGAAGCTTTCTTT. This encodes CASSLGYRRLMNTEAFF.